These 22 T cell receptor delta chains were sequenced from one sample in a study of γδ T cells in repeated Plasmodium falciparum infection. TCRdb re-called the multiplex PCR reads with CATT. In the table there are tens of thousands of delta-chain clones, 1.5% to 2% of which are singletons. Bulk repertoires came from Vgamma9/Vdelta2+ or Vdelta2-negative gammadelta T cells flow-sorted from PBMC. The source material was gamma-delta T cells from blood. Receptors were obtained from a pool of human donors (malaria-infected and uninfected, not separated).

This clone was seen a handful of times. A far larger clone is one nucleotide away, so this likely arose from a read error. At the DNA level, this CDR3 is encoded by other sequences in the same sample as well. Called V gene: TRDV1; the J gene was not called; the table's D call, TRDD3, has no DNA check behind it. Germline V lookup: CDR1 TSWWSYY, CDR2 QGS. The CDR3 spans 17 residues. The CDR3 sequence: CALGELPHILGDMELIF. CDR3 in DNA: TGTGCTCTTGGGGAACTCCCCCATATACTGGGGGATATGGAGCTCATCTTT.

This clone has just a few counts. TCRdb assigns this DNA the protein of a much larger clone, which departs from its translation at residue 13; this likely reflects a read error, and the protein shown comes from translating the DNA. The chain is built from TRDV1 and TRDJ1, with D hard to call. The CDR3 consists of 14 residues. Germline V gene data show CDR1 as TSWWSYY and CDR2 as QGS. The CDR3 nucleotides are TGTGCTCTTGGGGAACTAGTTTATTCCGATAAACTCACCTTT. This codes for CALGELVYSDKLTF.

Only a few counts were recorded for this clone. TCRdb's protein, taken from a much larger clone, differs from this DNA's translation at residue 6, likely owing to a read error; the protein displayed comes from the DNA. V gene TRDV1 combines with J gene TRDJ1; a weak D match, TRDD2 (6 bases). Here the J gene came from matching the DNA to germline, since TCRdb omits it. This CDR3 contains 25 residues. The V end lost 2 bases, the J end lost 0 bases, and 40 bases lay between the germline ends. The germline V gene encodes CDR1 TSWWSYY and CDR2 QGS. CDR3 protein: CALGEALPNLLVLKGLWMYTDKLIF. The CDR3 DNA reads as TGTGCTCTTGGGGAAGCCCTTCCCAACCTATTAGTGCTTAAGGGATTATGGATGTACACCGATAAACTCATCTTT.

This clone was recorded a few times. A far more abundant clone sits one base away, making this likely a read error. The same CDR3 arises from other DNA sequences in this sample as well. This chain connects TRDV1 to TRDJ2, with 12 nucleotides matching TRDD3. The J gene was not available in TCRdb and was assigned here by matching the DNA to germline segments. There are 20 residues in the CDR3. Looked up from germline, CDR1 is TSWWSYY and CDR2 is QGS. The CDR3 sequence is CALGELPFPYWGILEAQLFF. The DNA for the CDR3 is TGTGCCCTTGGGGAACTACCGTTCCCGTACTGGGGGATACTTGAGGCACAACTCTTCTTT.

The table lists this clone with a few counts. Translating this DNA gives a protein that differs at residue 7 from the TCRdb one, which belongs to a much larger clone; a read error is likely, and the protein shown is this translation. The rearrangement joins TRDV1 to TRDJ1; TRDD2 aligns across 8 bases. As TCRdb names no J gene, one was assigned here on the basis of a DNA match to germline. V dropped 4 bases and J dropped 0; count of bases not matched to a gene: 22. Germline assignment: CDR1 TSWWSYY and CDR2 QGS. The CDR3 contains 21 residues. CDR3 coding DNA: TGTGCTCTTGGGGTCAAAGGGCACTTCCTACGGTTTCCCTTGTACACCGATAAACTCATCTTT. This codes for CALGVKGHFLRFPLYTDKLIF.

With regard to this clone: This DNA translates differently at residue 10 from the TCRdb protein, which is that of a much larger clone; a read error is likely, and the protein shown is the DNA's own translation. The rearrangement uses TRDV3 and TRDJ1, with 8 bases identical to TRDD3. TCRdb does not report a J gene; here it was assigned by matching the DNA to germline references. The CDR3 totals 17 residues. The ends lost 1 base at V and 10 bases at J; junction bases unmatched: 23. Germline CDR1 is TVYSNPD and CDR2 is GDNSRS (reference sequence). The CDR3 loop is CAFIKLPLQALTGGLIF. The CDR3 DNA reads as TGTGCCTTTATAAAACTCCCCTTACAAGCCCTTACTGGGGGACTCATCTTT.

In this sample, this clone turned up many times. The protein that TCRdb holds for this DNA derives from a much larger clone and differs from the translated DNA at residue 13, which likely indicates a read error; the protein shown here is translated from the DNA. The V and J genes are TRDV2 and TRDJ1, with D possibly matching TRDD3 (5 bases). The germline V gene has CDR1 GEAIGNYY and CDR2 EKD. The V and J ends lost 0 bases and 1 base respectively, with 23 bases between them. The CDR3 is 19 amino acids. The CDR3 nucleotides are TGTGCCTGTGACACCGTCTCGGGGGGGTCCCCGAGCCGCACCGATAAACTCATCTTT. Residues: CACDTVSGGSPSRTDKLIF.

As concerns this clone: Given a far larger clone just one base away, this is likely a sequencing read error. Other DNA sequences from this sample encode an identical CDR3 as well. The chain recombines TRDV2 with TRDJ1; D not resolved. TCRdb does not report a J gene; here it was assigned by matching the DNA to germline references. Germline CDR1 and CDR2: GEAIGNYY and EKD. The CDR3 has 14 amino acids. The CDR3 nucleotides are TGTGCCAGTGACCTCTCGAGACCCTCAAGGCAACTCATCTTT. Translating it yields CASDLSRPSRQLIF.

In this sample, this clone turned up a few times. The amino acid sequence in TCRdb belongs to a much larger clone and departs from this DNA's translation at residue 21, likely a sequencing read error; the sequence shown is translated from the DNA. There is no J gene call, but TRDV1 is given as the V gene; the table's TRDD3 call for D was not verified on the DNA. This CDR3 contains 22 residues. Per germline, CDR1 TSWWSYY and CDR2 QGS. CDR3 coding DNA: TGTGCTCTTGGGGAATTATGCGTTGGGCTACTGGGGACCTACGGGTACACCGATAAACTCACCTTT. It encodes CALGELCVGLLGTYGYTDKLTF.

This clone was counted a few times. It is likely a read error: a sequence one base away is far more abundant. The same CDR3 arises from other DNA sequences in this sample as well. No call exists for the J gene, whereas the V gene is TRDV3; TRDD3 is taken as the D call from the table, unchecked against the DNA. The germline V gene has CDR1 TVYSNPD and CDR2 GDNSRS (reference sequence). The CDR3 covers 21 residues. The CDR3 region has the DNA TGTGCCTTCCAAACTCCCTTCCTCTTCCTTTCGCCTTGGGGGATACTAGGGAAGCTCATCTTT. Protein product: CAFQTPFLFLSPWGILGKLIF.

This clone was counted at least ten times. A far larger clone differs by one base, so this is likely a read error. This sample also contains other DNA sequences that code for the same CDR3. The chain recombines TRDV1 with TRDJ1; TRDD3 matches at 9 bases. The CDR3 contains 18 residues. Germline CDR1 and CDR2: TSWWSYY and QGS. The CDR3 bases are TGTGCTCTTGGGGTCCTTTACTGGGGGACCCATTACACTGATAAACTCATCTTT. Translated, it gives CALGVLYWGTHYTDKLIF.

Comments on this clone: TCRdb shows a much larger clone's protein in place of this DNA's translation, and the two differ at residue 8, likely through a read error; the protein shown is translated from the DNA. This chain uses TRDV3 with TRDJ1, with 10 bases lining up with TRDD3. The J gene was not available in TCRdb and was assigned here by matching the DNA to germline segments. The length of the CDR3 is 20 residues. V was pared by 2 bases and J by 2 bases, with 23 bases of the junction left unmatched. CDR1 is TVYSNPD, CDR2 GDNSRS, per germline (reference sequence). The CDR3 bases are TGTGCCTTTTTGTCTCCTACGCCAACCTATTTACTGGGGGATACCGATAAACTCATCTTT. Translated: CAFLSPTPTYLLGDTDKLIF.

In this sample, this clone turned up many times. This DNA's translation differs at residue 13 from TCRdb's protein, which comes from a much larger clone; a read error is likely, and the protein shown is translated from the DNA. The CDR3 loop reads CALWDNKFRCSPSTDKLIF. CDR3 DNA: TGTGCTCTTTGGGACAATAAATTTCGCTGTTCCCCGTCCACCGATAAACTCATCTTT. This chain links TRDV1 with TRDJ1; D remains unclear. The J gene, absent from TCRdb, was called here by matching the DNA to germline. The CDR3 runs 19 residues. Germline loops: CDR1 TSWWSYY, CDR2 QGS.

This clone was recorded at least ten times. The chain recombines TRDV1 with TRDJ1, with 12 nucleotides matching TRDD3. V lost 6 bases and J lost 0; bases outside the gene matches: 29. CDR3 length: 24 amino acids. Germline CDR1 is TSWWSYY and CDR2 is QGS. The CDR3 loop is CALGSDPKAFLPYWGIPHTDKLIF. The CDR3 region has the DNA TGTGCTCTTGGATCGGACCCCAAGGCCTTCCTACCTTACTGGGGGATACCTCACACCGATAAACTCATCTTT.

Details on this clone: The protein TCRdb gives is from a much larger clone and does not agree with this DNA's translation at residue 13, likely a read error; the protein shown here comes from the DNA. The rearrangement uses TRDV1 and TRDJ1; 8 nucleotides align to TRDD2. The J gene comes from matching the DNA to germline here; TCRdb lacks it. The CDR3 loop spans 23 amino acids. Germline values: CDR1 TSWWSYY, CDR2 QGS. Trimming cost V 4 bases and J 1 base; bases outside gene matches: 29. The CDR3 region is CALGVDVFLPGGHAGIGTDKLIF. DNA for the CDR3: TGTGCTCTTGGGGTTGACGTCTTCCTACCGGGGGGACACGCGGGCATCGGCACCGATAAACTCATCTTT.

The CDR3 here is CACFVLGDPPHTNKLIF. The CDR3 bases are TGTGCCTGTTTTGTACTGGGGGACCCCCCCCACACGAATAAACTCATCTTT. The chain recombines TRDV2 with TRDJ1, with 9 bases matching TRDD3. The J gene, left out of TCRdb, was set here by checking the DNA against germline. J was trimmed by 6 bases and V by 6 bases; bases with no gene match: 19. The CDR3 sequence is 17 residues long. CDR1 is GEAIGNYY, CDR2 EKD, per germline.

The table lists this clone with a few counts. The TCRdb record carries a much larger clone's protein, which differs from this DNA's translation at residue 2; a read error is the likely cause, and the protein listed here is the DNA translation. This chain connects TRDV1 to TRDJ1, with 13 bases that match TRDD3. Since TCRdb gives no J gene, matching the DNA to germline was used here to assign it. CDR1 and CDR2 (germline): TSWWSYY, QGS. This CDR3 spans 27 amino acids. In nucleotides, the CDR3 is TGTTCTCTTGGGGAACCGTCATACTACGTCCTATTTGATGGGTACTGGGGGATACGCGTTAGGACCGATAAACTCATCTTT. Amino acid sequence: CSLGEPSYYVLFDGYWGIRVRTDKLIF.

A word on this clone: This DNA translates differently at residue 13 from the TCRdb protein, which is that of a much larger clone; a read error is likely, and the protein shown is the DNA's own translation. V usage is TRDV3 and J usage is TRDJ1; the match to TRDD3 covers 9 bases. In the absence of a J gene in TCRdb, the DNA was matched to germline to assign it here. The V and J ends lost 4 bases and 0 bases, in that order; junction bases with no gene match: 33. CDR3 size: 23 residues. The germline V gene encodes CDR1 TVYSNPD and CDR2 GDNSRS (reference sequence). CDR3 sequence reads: CASLSTGGQTAKMGVRYTDKLIF. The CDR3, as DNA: TGTGCCTCCCTCAGTACTGGGGGACAGACGGCGAAAATGGGGGTGAGATACACCGATAAACTCATCTTT.

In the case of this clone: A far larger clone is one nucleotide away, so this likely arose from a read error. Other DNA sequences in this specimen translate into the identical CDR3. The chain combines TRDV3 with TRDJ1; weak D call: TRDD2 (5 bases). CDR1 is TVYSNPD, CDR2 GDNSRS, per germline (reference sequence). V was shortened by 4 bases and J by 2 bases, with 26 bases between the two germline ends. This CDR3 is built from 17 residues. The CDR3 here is CASTSSRLHTHTDKLIF. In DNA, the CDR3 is TGTGCCTCTACTTCTTCCCGGCTTCACACCCATACCGATAAACTCATCTTT.

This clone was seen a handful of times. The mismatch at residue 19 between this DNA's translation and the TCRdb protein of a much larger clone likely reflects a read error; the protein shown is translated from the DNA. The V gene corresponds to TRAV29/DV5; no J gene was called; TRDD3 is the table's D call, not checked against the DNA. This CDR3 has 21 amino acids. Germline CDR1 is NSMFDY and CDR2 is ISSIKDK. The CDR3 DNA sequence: TGTGCAGCAACCTTCCACCCGCGATTTTGGGGATACCGGCGGTACACCGATAAACCCATCTTT. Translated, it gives CAATFHPRFWGYRRYTDKPIF.

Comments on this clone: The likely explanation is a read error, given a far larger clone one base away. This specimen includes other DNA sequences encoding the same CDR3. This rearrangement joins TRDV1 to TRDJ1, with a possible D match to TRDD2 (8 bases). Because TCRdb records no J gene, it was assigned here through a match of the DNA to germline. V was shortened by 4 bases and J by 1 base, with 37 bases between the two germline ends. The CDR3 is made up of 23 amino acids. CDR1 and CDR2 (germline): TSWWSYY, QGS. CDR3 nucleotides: TGTGCTCTTGGGGTTGACGTCTTCCTACCGGGAGGATACGCGGGCATCGGCACCGATAAACTCATCTTT. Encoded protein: CALGVDVFLPGGYAGIGTDKLIF.

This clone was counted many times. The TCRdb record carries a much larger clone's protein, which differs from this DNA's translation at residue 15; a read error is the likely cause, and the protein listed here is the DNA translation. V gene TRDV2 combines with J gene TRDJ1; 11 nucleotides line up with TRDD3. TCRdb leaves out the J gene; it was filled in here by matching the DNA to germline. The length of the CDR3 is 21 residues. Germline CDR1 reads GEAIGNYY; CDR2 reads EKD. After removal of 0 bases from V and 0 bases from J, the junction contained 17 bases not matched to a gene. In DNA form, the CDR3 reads TGTGCCTGTGACACCGAAAGGGTTCTTACTGGGGGATATCCGCACACCGATAAACTCATCTTT. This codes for CACDTERVLTGGYPHTDKLIF.